This T cell receptor beta chain stems from a study of blood T cells in healthy people across ages. A second PCR of about 7 to 12 cycles used a sample-barcoded 5' primer and a J-beta primer mix. TCRdb reprocessed the 5' RACE reads with MiXCR, giving one entry per CDR3 protein. The data contain 1.4 million to 1.5 million distinct CDR3 sequences, approximately 42% of them seen just once; the ten biggest clones take up 7% to 9%. To note about this clonotype: One end of the junction varies from germline; a read error may be responsible.

The germline V gene encodes CDR1 SNHLY and CDR2 FYNNEI. This CDR3 region has 14 residues. No fewer than 7 million PBMCs went into each sample. Every sample gave at least 5.5 micrograms of total RNA when it was extracted. The chain recombines TRBV2 with TRBJ1-2; weak D call: TRBD1 (5 bases). The sample consisted of blood. The receptor was isolated from a woman between 18 and 29 years old in good health. CDR3 coding DNA: TGTGTCAGCAGTGAAGGGACGCCGAGCCTTGGCTACACCTTC. It translates to CVSSEGTPSLGYTF.